This entry lists 27 T cell receptor beta chains sequenced from one sample in a study of PD-1 blockade in classical Hodgkin lymphoma. Every patient was affected by relapse after autologous stem cell transplantation, while exposure to brentuximab vedotin was not uniform. Data came from immunoSEQ multiplex PCR; TCRdb stores just in-frame clones and leaves some out. Seen here are about 15,000 clones, 55% to 80% observed once, and the top ten hold around 10%. The sequences come from peripheral blood mononuclear cells (PBMCs), collected at baseline. Receptors originate from a human donor with classical Hodgkin lymphoma.

CDR3: CASSPRTGGDPNEQFF. CDR3 sequence (DNA): TGTGCCAGTAGTCCACGGACAGGGGGTGACCCTAATGAGCAGTTCTTC. The V gene is TRBV19, the J gene TRBJ2-1; 10 positions match TRBD1. The germline CDR1 and CDR2 sequences are LNHDA and SQIVND (reference sequence). The CDR3 spans 16 residues. The ends lost 5 bases at V and 7 bases at J; junction bases unmatched: 11.

This clone was picked up a small number of times. DNA of the CDR3: TGTGCCAGCAGCCAAGTCGGCCAGGGGGTCGCCAAAAACATTCAGTACTTC. It codes for CASSQVGQGVAKNIQYF. The chain recombines TRBV14 with TRBJ2-4; 7 nucleotides agree with TRBD1. The junction had 7 bases not matched to a gene; V was cut back by 1 base and J by 1 base. The CDR3 runs to 17 residues. Germline values: CDR1 SGHDN, CDR2 FVKESK.

This clone was seen more than once but under ten times. The chain joins TRBV28 to TRBJ2-3; 11 nucleotides match TRBD1. The junction had 3 bases not matched to a gene; V was cut back by 8 bases and J by 2 bases. The CDR3 is 14 residues long. Germline CDR1 is MDHEN and CDR2 is SYDVKM. The CDR3 spells CASEGQGVTDTQYF. The CDR3 DNA sequence: TGTGCCAGCGAGGGACAGGGGGTCACAGATACGCAGTATTTT. Together with reference TRBV28 and TRBJ2-3, the CDR3 gives the full variable domain: DVKVTQSSRYLVKRTGEKVFLECVQDMDHENMFWYRQDPGLGLRLIYFSYDVKMKEKGDIPEGYSVSREKKERFSLILESASTNQTSMYLCASEGQGVTDTQYFGPGTRLTVL.

This clone was detected only once. The chain combines TRBV7-3 with TRBJ2-3; 14 bases map to TRBD2. V gave up 4 bases and J gave up 1 base; unmatched junction bases: 1. This CDR3 region has 16 residues. Per germline, CDR1 SGHTA and CDR2 FQGTGA. DNA of the CDR3: TGTGCCAGCAGCTCGGGACTAGCGGGAGGCACAGATACGCAGTATTTT. Its translation: CASSSGLAGGTDTQYF.

The chain uses TRBV27 and TRBJ1-2, with D uncertain. Germline V CDR1 and CDR2: MNHEY, SMNVEV (reference sequence). The CDR3 loop spans 12 amino acids. V was trimmed by 0 bases and J by 8 bases, leaving 7 bases between them. DNA for the CDR3: TGTGCCAGCAGTTTATCAGGCGGGGGCTACACCTTC. Protein product: CASSLSGGGYTF.

V gene TRBV6-5 combines with J gene TRBJ1-5, with D unresolved. V lost 4 bases to trimming and J lost 1 base, with 11 bases between them. The CDR3 is 15 amino acids. Germline V CDR1 and CDR2: MNHEY, SVGAGI. Here the CDR3 DNA reads TGTGCCAGCAGTTCTTCAGGACTAAGCAATCAGCCCCAGCATTTT. Amino acids: CASSSSGLSNQPQHF.

This rearrangement joins TRBV9 to TRBJ1-2, with TRBD1 matching over 9 bases. CDR1 and CDR2 (germline): SGDLS, YYNGEE. CDR3 length: 12 amino acids. V shed 2 bases and J 10 bases; nucleotides not matched to a gene: 3. The CDR3 region is CASSVGQGPYTF. Here the CDR3 DNA reads TGTGCCAGCAGCGTGGGACAGGGCCCCTACACCTTC. Supplemented by reference TRBV9 and TRBJ1-2, the full variable domain reads DSGVTQTPKHLITATGQRVTLRCSPRSGDLSVYWYQQSLDQGLQFLIQYYNGEERAKGNILERFSAQQFPDLHSELNLSSLELGDSALYFCASSVGQGPYTFGSGTRLTVV.

In this sample, this clone turned up once. V usage is TRBV28 and J usage is TRBJ2-5, with D tentatively TRBD2 (7 bases). Germline CDR1 MDHEN, CDR2 SYDVKM. The ends were cut back, 5 bases at V and 5 bases at J, with 18 bases in the middle. The CDR3 is 15 residues long. The CDR3 reads CASSLASGGHETQYF. CDR3 DNA sequence: TGTGCCAGCAGTCTGGCGTCGGGGGGCCATGAGACCCAGTACTTC.

In its sample, this clone was seen a few times. The gene calls are TRBV6-1 and TRBJ1-1; 7 bases fit TRBD1. After removal of 2 bases from V and 0 bases from J, the junction contained 3 bases not matched to a gene. Per the germline V gene, CDR1 is MNHNS and CDR2 is SASEGT. The length of the CDR3 is 15 residues. CDR3: CASSERQGLNTEAFF. The CDR3 coding sequence is TGTGCCAGCAGTGAAAGACAGGGATTGAACACTGAAGCTTTCTTT.

This clone is medium-sized. The rearrangement uses TRBV5-1 and TRBJ1-1; TRBD1 matches at 7 bases. V was pared by 4 bases and J by 5 bases, with 11 bases of the junction left unmatched. Germline V gives CDR1 SGHRS, CDR2 YFSETQ. This CDR3 comprises 15 residues. CDR3 in amino acids: CASSRGTDLGTEAFF. The CDR3 DNA reads TGCGCCAGCAGCCGCGGGACAGACCTGGGAACTGAAGCTTTCTTT.

V is TRBV5-1 and J is TRBJ1-2; 7 bases match TRBD1. Germline values: CDR1 SGHRS, CDR2 YFSETQ. The CDR3 loop spans 13 amino acids. The V gene end was trimmed by 3 bases and the J gene end by 6 bases; junction bases not matched to a gene: 5. CDR3 region: CASSWGQNHGYTF. The CDR3 nucleotides are TGCGCCAGCAGCTGGGGACAGAACCATGGCTACACCTTC.

Only a few counts were recorded for this clone. The CDR3 DNA sequence: TGTGCCAGCAGCCAAGTAGGTCTTGGGGTCGGACTAGCGGGAGACGTTACCCAATACGAGCAGTACTTC. Its protein product is CASSQVGLGVGLAGDVTQYEQYF. The chain has TRBV4-2 and TRBJ2-7; TRBD2 agrees at 13 bases. The CDR3 is 23 residues long. Germline V lookup: CDR1 LGHNA, CDR2 YNFKEQ. The ends lost 1 base at V and 4 bases at J; junction bases unmatched: 25.

This clone has a handful of counts. This chain connects TRBV28 to TRBJ2-6; D ambiguous. CDR1 is MDHEN, CDR2 SYDVKM, per germline. Trimming took 4 bases from V and 3 from J, leaving 10 bases between them. The CDR3 has 15 amino acids. The CDR3 spells CASSWVGIGANVLTF. For the CDR3, the DNA is TGTGCCAGCAGTTGGGTGGGGATTGGGGCCAACGTCCTGACTTTC.

The chain combines TRBV7-2 with TRBJ1-4; no clear D gene. Germline-derived CDR1 and CDR2 are SGHTA and FQGNSA. This CDR3 is 13 amino acids long. Trimming stripped 5 bases from V and 8 bases from J, with 12 bases between. Here the CDR3 reads CASSLNQLEKLFF. The DNA of the CDR3 is TGTGCCAGCAGCCTAAACCAGCTAGAAAAACTGTTTTTT.

The chain has TRBV19 and TRBJ1-1; D perhaps matches TRBD1 (5 bases). CDR3 length: 17 amino acids. Germline values: CDR1 LNHDA, CDR2 SQIVND (reference sequence). V was trimmed by 3 bases and J by 10 bases, leaving 27 bases between them. CDR3 bases: TGTGCCAGTAGTATCGATCGTGACGGCAGGGCGGCAGTTGGAGCTTTCTTT. Translating it yields CASSIDRDGRAAVGAFF. Variable domain in full (rest from reference TRBV19 and TRBJ1-1): DGGITQSPKYLFRKEGQNVTLSCEQNLNHDAMYWYRQDPGQGLRLIYYSQIVNDFQKGDIAEGYSVSREKKESFPLTVTSAQKNPTAFYLCASSIDRDGRAAVGAFFGQGTRLTVV.

The chain recombines TRBV19 with TRBJ2-3, with 7 bases that match TRBD2. Germline trimming cut 4 bases from V and 4 bases from J; bases unmatched to any gene: 5. CDR1 and CDR2 (germline): LNHDA, SQIVND (reference sequence). CDR3 length: 14 amino acids. The CDR3 nucleotides read TGTGCCAGTAGTAGGACTAGTGTGGCAGATACGCAGTATTTT. Residues: CASSRTSVADTQYF.

V is TRBV5-1 and J is TRBJ1-1, with 8 bases fitting TRBD1. Trimming at V came to 3 bases and at J to 5 bases, leaving 6 bases not matched to a gene. The CDR3 sequence is 14 residues long. Germline CDR1 is SGHRS and CDR2 is YFSETQ. CDR3 protein: CASSWTGSWTEAFF. CDR3 nucleotides: TGCGCCAGCAGCTGGACAGGGTCATGGACTGAAGCTTTCTTT. Filled out from reference TRBV5-1 and TRBJ1-1, the complete variable domain reads KAGVTQTPRYLIKTRGQQVTLSCSPISGHRSVSWYQQTPGQGLQFLFEYFSETQRNKGNFPGRFSGRQFSNSRSEMNVSTLELGDSALYLCASSWTGSWTEAFFGQGTRLTVV.

The chain employs TRBV7-9 and TRBJ2-1; 7 bases are shared with TRBD1. With V trimmed by 5 bases and J by 6 bases, 10 bases remained unmatched. Germline V gene lookup returns CDR1 SEHNR and CDR2 FQNEAQ (reference sequence). This CDR3 has 15 amino acids. CDR3 DNA: TGTGCCAGCAGCCTCCCTAGACGACAGGGCAATGAGCAGTTCTTC. Translation gives CASSLPRRQGNEQFF. Supplemented by reference TRBV7-9 and TRBJ2-1, the full variable domain reads DTGVSQNPRHKITKRGQNVTFRCDPISEHNRLYWYRQTLGQGPEFLTYFQNEAQLEKSRLLSDRFSAERPKGSFSTLEIQRTEQGDSAMYLCASSLPRRQGNEQFFGPGTRLTVL.

The V gene is TRBV6-1, the J gene TRBJ2-7; D perhaps matches TRBD2 (6 bases). The CDR3 consists of 15 residues. The germline V and J ends were trimmed by 2 bases and 2 bases, with 13 bases remaining between them. Germline CDR1 reads MNHNS; CDR2 reads SASEGT. CDR3 nucleotides: TGTGCCAGCAGTGAATGGGCGAGCGGGCCCTACGAGCAGTACTTC. It specifies CASSEWASGPYEQYF.

Notes on this clone: Other DNA sequences in this sample translate to the same CDR3. The chain recombines TRBV9 with TRBJ1-6, with 8 bases lining up with TRBD1. Germline lookup yields CDR1 SGDLS and CDR2 YYNGEE. The ends lost 4 bases at V and 7 bases at J; junction bases unmatched: 19. The CDR3 runs 19 residues. The DNA for the CDR3 is TGTGCCAGCAGCACTCCCTCCCCCAAAACGGGACAGGCGAATTCACCCCTCCACTTT. Translating gives CASSTPSPKTGQANSPLHF.

The rearrangement uses TRBV5-1 and TRBJ2-7; possibly TRBD2 for D (5 bases). Trimming shortened V by 3 bases and J by 9 bases, and 19 bases separated the two germline ends. CDR1 and CDR2 (germline): SGHRS, YFSETQ. The CDR3 is 14 residues long. This CDR3 reads CASSSSGVGNRQYF. DNA for the CDR3: TGCGCCAGCAGCTCTTCCGGGGTAGGGAATCGGCAGTACTTC.

There are a few counts of this clone. The rearrangement links TRBV4-1 to TRBJ2-2; TRBD2 is a possible D gene (6 bases). V was pared by 5 bases and J by 5 bases, with 15 bases between. This CDR3 is 15 amino acids long. CDR1 is MGHRA, CDR2 YSYEKL, per germline. In nucleotides, the CDR3 is TGCGCCAGCAGCTGGCGGGGATCAGAAACCGGGGAGCTGTTTTTT. Encoded protein: CASSWRGSETGELFF.

This clone ranks as medium-sized (0.01 to 0.1%). V and J are TRBV5-4 and TRBJ2-5; 9 nucleotides align to TRBD2. The CDR3 runs to 15 residues. Per germline, CDR1 SGHNT and CDR2 YYREEE (reference sequence). V gave up 4 bases and J gave up 5 bases; unmatched junction bases: 9. CDR3 DNA sequence: TGTGCCAGCAGCCTGAGCGGGAGGCCCTCGGAGACCCAGTACTTC. The encoded protein is CASSLSGRPSETQYF.

The chain carries TRBV5-4 and TRBJ2-3; TRBD2 matches 13 bases. Trimming removed 4 bases from V and 5 bases from J; junction bases left unmatched: 10. This CDR3 region has 17 residues. The germline CDR1 and CDR2 sequences are SGHNT and YYREEE (reference sequence). CDR3 nucleotides: TGTGCCAGCAGCCCTGGACTAGCGGGAGTATCGGTAGATACGCAGTATTTT. This encodes CASSPGLAGVSVDTQYF.

V and J are TRBV28 and TRBJ2-7; TRBD2 matches at 7 bases. CDR1 is MDHEN and CDR2 is SYDVKM in the germline V gene. This CDR3 contains 16 residues. J was trimmed by 0 bases and V by 2 bases; bases with no gene match: 7. The CDR3 nucleotides are TGTGCCAGCAGTTTAAGGCCGGGAGGTTTCTCCTACGAGCAGTACTTC. Protein: CASSLRPGGFSYEQYF.

The chain employs TRBV29-1 and TRBJ1-1; a possible D gene is TRBD1 (6 bases). CDR3 length: 11 residues. Trimming cost V 6 bases and J 8 bases, with 13 bases left between them. Germline assignment: CDR1 SQVTM and CDR2 ANQGSEA. The CDR3 region has the DNA TGCAGCGTCAAGGGGGGGGCGGAAGCTTTCTTT. As protein: CSVKGGAEAFF. Supplemented by reference TRBV29-1 and TRBJ1-1, the full variable domain reads SAVISQKPSRDICQRGTSLTIQCQVDSQVTMMFWYRQQPGQSLTLIATANQGSEATYESGFVIDKFPISRPNLTFSTLTVSNMSPEDSSIYLCSVKGGAEAFFGQGTRLTVV.

This clone is deemed medium-sized. The chain recombines TRBV28 with TRBJ2-7; 7 bases map to TRBD1. Losses at the gene ends were 3 bases for V and 6 bases for J; bases not matched to a gene: 14. Looked up from germline, CDR1 is MDHEN and CDR2 is SYDVKM. CDR3 size: 16 residues. In nucleotides, the CDR3 is TGTGCCAGCAGTTTTAAACAGGGGTACGTTCCTCGCGAGCAGTACTTC. Its translation is CASSFKQGYVPREQYF.